A selection of T cell receptor beta chains follows, all from one sample in a study of blood T cell repertoires in COVID-19. Measured with immunoSEQ multiplex PCR; TCRdb has only the in-frame clones, and not every one. The top ten clones hold about 5.1% of a sample with approximately 50,000 clones, roughly nine tenths of them seen once. What was sequenced was peripheral blood. The receptor set was obtained from a man in his sixties or seventies with acute or convalescent COVID-19. Each CDR3 is given with its conserved first and last residue. D genes are given only for firm matches. For some rows the clone size is stated as once, few or many, or as a class when expanded; others skip it.

j_gene | abundance | v_gene | d_gene | CDR3nt | CDR3aa
TRBJ1-2 | NA | TRBV6-2/TRBV6-3 | NA | TGTGCCAGCAGTTACTCCGGAAGGAGGGACTATCCTAACTATGGCTACACCTTC | CASSYSGRRDYPNYGYTF
TRBJ2-7 | NA | TRBV4-1 | NA | TGCGCCAGCAGCCATGTTGACAGCCGTTCCGAGCAGTACTTC | CASSHVDSRSEQYF
TRBJ1-2 | NA | TRBV19 | NA | TGTGCCAGTAGTACATCGAGGACAGCTCTTGGCTACACCTTC | CASSTSRTALGYTF
TRBJ2-5 | once | TRBV7-9 | TRBD2 | TGTGCCAGCAGCTCCCGGGCTAGCGGGGGGGAGACCCAGTACTTC | CASSSRASGGETQYF
TRBJ1-1 | NA | TRBV15 | NA | TGTGCCACCACCAGAAGCATGAACACTGAAGCTTTCTTT | CATTRSMNTEAFF
TRBJ1-2 | NA | TRBV7-9 | TRBD1 | TGTGCCAGCAGCCCCGGGGACAGGGGCGTCTATGGCTACACCTTC | CASSPGDRGVYGYTF
TRBJ2-3 | NA | TRBV5-4 | TRBD1 | TGTGCCAGCAGCTTTGGTCAGGGGGCAGGTACGCAGTATTTT | CASSFGQGAGTQYF
TRBJ1-5 | NA | TRBV7-9 | NA | TGTGCCAGCAGCTCGGGACTGGACAATCAGCCCCAGCATTTT | CASSSGLDNQPQHF
TRBJ1-6 | NA | TRBV5-1 | TRBD1 | TGCGCCAGCAGCACGGAGGGGACAGGGTACTCACCCCTCCACTTT | CASSTEGTGYSPLHF
TRBJ2-7 | NA | TRBV6-5 | TRBD1 | TGTGCCAGCAGTTACTCAGGACAGGGGTTCGACGAGCAGTACTTC | CASSYSGQGFDEQYF
TRBJ1-1 | NA | TRBV19 | NA | TGTGCCAGTATAGAAACAGAGTCGAACACTGAAGCTTTCTTT | CASIETESNTEAFF
TRBJ2-3 | NA | TRBV30 | NA | TGTGCCTGGAGTAGGGGATCAGATACGCAGTATTTT | CAWSRGSDTQYF
TRBJ1-5 | NA | TRBV4-3 | NA | TGCGCCAGCAGCCAAGACGGGGGACTTCAGCCCCAGCATTTT | CASSQDGGLQPQHF
TRBJ1-6 | NA | TRBV9 | NA | TGTGCCAGAGAGGCGGGGGGCAGTGACTCAAATAGGCTCACCTATAATTCACCCCTCCACTTT | CAREAGGSDSNRLTYNSPLHF
TRBJ2-7 | NA | TRBV6-5 | TRBD1 | TGTGCCAGCAGGTACGACAGGGGGCAATCCTACGAGCAGTACTTC | CASRYDRGQSYEQYF
TRBJ2-3 | NA | TRBV11-1 | NA | TGTGCCAGCAGCGCTCTAGGGGGAATCACAGATACGCAGTATTTT | CASSALGGITDTQYF
TRBJ2-7 | NA | TRBV6-6 | TRBD1 | TGTGCCAGCAGTCGGGGACAGAGCTCCTACGAGCAGTACTTC | CASSRGQSSYEQYF
TRBJ2-7 | NA | TRBV5-1 | TRBD1 | TGCGCCAGCAGCTTGGGTTGGGTGGGGACGACAGGGAACTCCTACGAGCAGTACTTC | CASSLGWVGTTGNSYEQYF
TRBJ1-6 | NA | TRBV6-6 | TRBD1 | TGTGCCAGCAGTCGACAGGGCCTTGAGTTGAGGAATTCACCCCTCCACTTT | CASSRQGLELRNSPLHF
TRBJ1-5 | NA | TRBV6-2/TRBV6-3 | NA | TGTGCCAGCAGTCCACAGACAGGTCAAATCAATCAGCCCCAGCATTTT | CASSPQTGQINQPQHF
TRBJ2-1 | few | TRBV3-1/TRBV3-2 | NA | TGTGCCAGCAGCCAAGTGGGGGGGACAGGAGACAATGAGCAGTTCTTC | CASSQVGGTGDNEQFF
TRBJ2-3 | once | TRBV15 | TRBD2 | TGTGCCACCAGCAGAGATGACGGCGGGGGGCAAATCTATACGCAGTATTTT | CATSRDDGGGQIYTQYF
TRBJ1-4 | NA | TRBV4-3 | TRBD1 | TGCGCCAGCAGCCCTCGACAGGGAGAAGGTGAAAAACTGTTTTTT | CASSPRQGEGEKLFF
TRBJ2-7 | NA | TRBV7-9 | NA | TGTGCCAGCAGCCGAATCCAGGACTACGAGCAGTACTTC | CASSRIQDYEQYF
TRBJ2-1 | NA | TRBV6-5 | TRBD2 | TGTGCCAGCAGTTACATAGCGGGGGGGCCTGGTGAGCAGTTCTTC | CASSYIAGGPGEQFF
TRBJ2-5 | NA | TRBV30 | TRBD2 | TGTGCCTGGAGCGACACCCTTCGAGAGCGGGGGGAAGAAGAGACCCAGTACTTC | CAWSDTLRERGEEETQYF
TRBJ1-1 | NA | TRBV10-3 | NA | TGTGCCATGGGGCGTGCAGGGGTCGGAACTGAAGCTTTCTTT | CAMGRAGVGTEAFF
TRBJ2-7 | NA | TRBV19 | TRBD2 | TGTGCCAGTAGCCTGGGAGGGTACGAGCAGTACTTC | CASSLGGYEQYF
TRBJ2-7 | NA | TRBV18 | NA | TGTGCCAGCTCACCGCAAACAGGGAGCTCCTACGAGCAGTACTTC | CASSPQTGSSYEQYF
TRBJ1-4 | NA | TRBV30 | NA | TGTGCCTGGAGGTTGGAGGGGCTTGGTGAAAAACTGTTTTTT | CAWRLEGLGEKLFF